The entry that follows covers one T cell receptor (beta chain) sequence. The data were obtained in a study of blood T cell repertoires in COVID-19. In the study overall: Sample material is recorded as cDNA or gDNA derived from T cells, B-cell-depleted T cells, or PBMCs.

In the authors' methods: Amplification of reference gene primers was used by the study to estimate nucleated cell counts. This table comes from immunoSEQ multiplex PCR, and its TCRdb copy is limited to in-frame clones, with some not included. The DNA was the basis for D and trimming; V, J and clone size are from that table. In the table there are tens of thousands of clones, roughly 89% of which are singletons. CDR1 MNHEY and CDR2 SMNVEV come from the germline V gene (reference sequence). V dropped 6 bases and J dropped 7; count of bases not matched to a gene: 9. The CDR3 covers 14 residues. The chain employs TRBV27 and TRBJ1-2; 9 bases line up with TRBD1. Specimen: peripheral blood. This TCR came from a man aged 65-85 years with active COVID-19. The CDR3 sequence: CASRWGGQGAGYTF. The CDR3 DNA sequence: TGTGCCAGCAGATGGGGGGGACAGGGTGCTGGCTACACCTTC.